This TCR beta chain was captured in a study of STAT5B mutations in CD4+ large granular lymphocyte leukemia. Whole-study context: Among healthy donors, a particular HLA allele went with more CDR3 'QG' motifs. Whole-study results and caveats: Main leukemic clonotypes were patient-specific, but roughly 25% appeared at low frequency elsewhere.

Clones were read by immunoSEQ multiplex PCR, and TCRdb kept only the in-frame ones, dropping some. Found here are about 34,000 clones, about nine tenths of them singletons; the top ten hold approximately 0.94%. This clone was detected a few times. The antigen remains unidentified. Material: CD4+ T cells from blood buffy coats. This receptor was identified in a human donor in good health.

The CDR3 sequence is CAWKSRGTGNTEAFF. The CDR3 DNA is TGTGCCTGGAAAAGTCGTGGGACAGGGAACACTGAAGCTTTCTTT. The chain uses TRBV30 and TRBJ1-1; 8 positions match TRBD1. J gave up 1 base and V 4 bases, and 8 bases lay outside the gene matches. From germline, CDR1 is GTSNPN and CDR2 SVGIG (reference sequence). CDR3 length: 15 amino acids.